These T cell receptor beta chains were read from a single sample in a study of blood T cell repertoires in COVID-19. Only in-frame clones appear in the TCRdb table, and some are missing; sequencing was by immunoSEQ multiplex PCR. The sample records roughly 400,000 clones, around nine tenths being singletons. Sequences were obtained from PBMCs or T cells enriched from blood (not recorded which). Receptor source: a woman younger than 30 who had been exposed to COVID-19. CDR3s include the opening cysteine and the closing phenylalanine or tryptophan. The D gene is left open where the match is weak. The size field is filled for only some rows; it gives once, few, many or a size class.

J | V | size | D | CDR3 | DNA
TRBJ2-7 | TRBV4-1 | many | TRBD2 | CASSQVSLAGTPYEQYF | TGCGCCAGCAGCCAAGTTAGTCTAGCGGGGACTCCCTACGAGCAGTACTTC
TRBJ1-5 | TRBV6-5 | - | - | CASSYSPADSNQPQHF | TGTGCCAGCAGTTACTCGCCGGCGGATAGCAATCAGCCCCAGCATTTT
TRBJ1-5 | TRBV28 | once | TRBD1 | CASRSGQGGNQPQHF | TGTGCCAGCAGATCGGGACAGGGGGGAAATCAGCCCCAGCATTTT
TRBJ2-7 | TRBV7-9 | - | - | CASSGSGAGNEQYF | TGTGCCAGCAGCGGCTCAGGCGCAGGGAACGAGCAGTACTTC
TRBJ1-1 | TRBV2 | - | TRBD1 | CASTPTGVNTEAFF | TGTGCCAGCACACCGACAGGGGTGAACACTGAAGCTTTCTTT
TRBJ1-4 | TRBV7-8 | - | - | CASSHTNSEKLFF | TGTGCCAGCAGCCATACTAATAGTGAAAAACTGTTTTTT
TRBJ1-5 | TRBV4-2 | - | - | CASSQDSGGGLTQHF | TGTGCCAGCAGCCAAGATAGTGGGGGGGGCTTGACCCAGCATTTT
TRBJ2-5 | TRBV6-2/TRBV6-3 | - | TRBD1 | CASSSDRGQETQYF | TGTGCCAGCAGTTCGGACAGGGGGCAAGAGACCCAGTACTTC
TRBJ2-2 | TRBV11-2 | - | - | CASSLEANIGELFF | TGTGCCAGCAGCTTAGAGGCAAACATAGGGGAGCTGTTTTTT
TRBJ2-7 | TRBV29-1 | - | - | CSVDSGSNSYEQYF | TGCAGCGTTGACTCAGGGTCGAACTCCTACGAGCAGTACTTC
TRBJ2-7 | TRBV28 | - | TRBD1 | CASSNLDRDSYEQYF | TGTGCCAGCAGTAACCTCGACAGGGACTCCTACGAGCAGTACTTC
TRBJ1-4 | TRBV6-5 | - | - | CASSSRGGLEKLFF | TGTGCCAGCAGTAGCAGGGGCGGTTTGGAAAAACTGTTTTTT
TRBJ2-3 | TRBV9 | - | TRBD2 | CASSPRLAANTDTQYF | TGTGCCAGCAGCCCGAGACTAGCGGCAAACACAGATACGCAGTATTTT
TRBJ1-4 | TRBV9 | - | - | CASKGQGIEKLFF | TGTGCCAGCAAGGGGCAGGGAATAGAAAAACTGTTTTTT
TRBJ1-1 | TRBV5-1 | - | TRBD1 | CASSLVGQGSGAEAFF | TGCGCCAGCAGCTTGGTAGGACAGGGGTCGGGGGCTGAAGCTTTCTTT
TRBJ2-3 | TRBV27 | - | TRBD2 | CASSSQRGSTDTQYF | TGTGCCAGCAGTTCACAGCGGGGTAGCACAGATACGCAGTATTTT
TRBJ2-1 | TRBV6-5 | - | TRBD1 | CASTTGRTGYEQFF | TGTGCCAGCACCACCGGAAGGACAGGGTACGAGCAGTTCTTC
TRBJ2-7 | TRBV6-5 | - | TRBD1 | CASRVGQGAYEQYF | TGTGCCAGCAGGGTGGGACAGGGGGCCTACGAGCAGTACTTC
TRBJ2-1 | TRBV6-5 | - | TRBD2 | CASTRTSGGEQFF | TGTGCCAGCACCCGGACTAGCGGGGGGGAGCAGTTCTTC
TRBJ1-2 | TRBV10-3 | - | - | CAISTGFTNYGYTF | TGTGCCATCAGTACAGGGTTCACTAACTATGGCTACACCTTC
TRBJ1-3 | TRBV6-5 | - | - | CASSYRGGTGNTIYF | TGTGCCAGCAGTTATAGGGGGGGGACTGGAAACACCATATATTTT
TRBJ2-7 | TRBV5-1 | - | TRBD2 | CASSLFLAGYEQYF | TGCGCCAGCAGCTTGTTTCTAGCGGGATACGAGCAGTACTTC
TRBJ2-7 | TRBV20-1 | - | TRBD1 | CSASKGQGALEQYF | TGCAGTGCTAGTAAGGGACAGGGGGCGTTGGAGCAGTACTTC
TRBJ2-3 | TRBV6-5 | - | TRBD1 | CASRSGGGGTDTQYF | TGTGCCAGCAGGTCAGGGGGCGGGGGCACAGATACGCAGTATTTT
TRBJ2-7 | TRBV5-1 | - | TRBD1 | CASSLAYRGYEQYF | TGCGCCAGCAGCTTGGCGTACAGGGGGTACGAGCAGTACTTC
TRBJ1-4 | TRBV19 | - | TRBD1 | CASVDRETNEKLFF | TGTGCCAGTGTCGACAGGGAGACTAATGAAAAACTGTTTTTT
TRBJ2-2 | TRBV27 | - | - | CASSTPSPNTGELFF | TGTGCCAGCAGCACCCCGAGCCCGAACACCGGGGAGCTGTTTTTT
TRBJ2-5 | TRBV7-8 | - | TRBD1 | CASSLGQGAQETQYF | TGTGCCAGCAGCTTAGGGCAGGGGGCCCAAGAGACCCAGTACTTC
TRBJ2-6 | TRBV28 | - | - | CASSGGSSGANVLTF | TGTGCCAGCAGCGGGGGTAGCTCTGGGGCCAACGTCCTGACTTTC
TRBJ2-7 | TRBV3-1/TRBV3-2 | - | - | CASSHNLETGYEQYF | TGTGCCAGCAGCCACAACCTAGAGACGGGCTACGAGCAGTACTTC
TRBJ1-6 | TRBV4-3 | - | - | CASSQLRYRVVGLESPLHF | TGCGCCAGCAGCCAACTCCGATACAGGGTTGTTGGGTTGGAGTCACCCCTCCACTTT
TRBJ2-5 | TRBV29-1 | - | - | CSVEDRTRQFGGTQYF | TGCAGCGTTGAAGATCGAACCCGACAGTTCGGGGGGACCCAGTACTTC
TRBJ2-3 | TRBV9 | once | - | CASSVRGSSTTDTQYF | TGTGCCAGCAGCGTTAGGGGGAGTAGTACCACAGATACGCAGTATTTT
TRBJ1-3 | TRBV29-1 | few | - | CSVERGTGNTIYF | TGCAGCGTTGAACGAGGGACTGGAAACACCATATATTTT
TRBJ2-5 | TRBV7-3 | - | - | CASSRGGEYQETQYF | TGTGCCAGCAGCCGCGGCGGGGAGTACCAAGAGACCCAGTACTTC
TRBJ2-7 | TRBV5-8 | - | TRBD2 | CASSFLTSGGREQYF | TGTGCCAGCAGCTTTCTGACTAGCGGAGGCCGTGAGCAGTACTTC
TRBJ1-5 | TRBV3-1/TRBV3-2 | - | TRBD1 | CASSQEKGAQPQHF | TGTGCCAGCAGCCAAGAAAAGGGGGCTCAGCCCCAGCATTTT
TRBJ2-2 | TRBV11-3 | - | - | CASSLVRESGELFF | TGTGCCAGCAGCTTAGTCCGGGAATCCGGGGAGCTGTTTTTT
TRBJ2-6 | TRBV11-2 | - | TRBD1 | CASSLYRGRPYSGANVLTF | TGTGCCAGCAGCTTGTACAGGGGGCGACCCTACTCTGGGGCCAACGTCCTGACTTTC
TRBJ2-7 | TRBV28 | - | - | CASSRATGLSVSYEQYF | TGTGCCAGCAGTCGGGCCACGGGACTTTCTGTCTCCTACGAGCAGTACTTC
TRBJ1-2 | TRBV9 | - | TRBD1 | CASSVDGQGKNGYTF | TGTGCCAGCAGCGTGGATGGACAGGGGAAGAATGGCTACACCTTC
TRBJ1-6 | TRBV11-2 | - | - | CASSLEAGDNSPLHF | TGTGCCAGCAGCTTAGAGGCAGGGGATAATTCACCCCTCCACTTT
TRBJ1-1 | TRBV5-1 | - | TRBD1 | CASSLVTGVNTEAFF | TGCGCCAGCAGCCTGGTGACAGGGGTGAACACTGAAGCTTTCTTT
TRBJ1-1 | TRBV25-1 | - | - | CASIRQLGLNTEAFF | TGTGCCAGCATAAGACAGTTGGGGTTGAACACTGAAGCTTTCTTT
TRBJ2-1 | TRBV5-1 | - | TRBD2 | CASSLRTSGSSNEQFF | TGCGCCAGCAGCTTGCGAACTAGCGGGAGCAGCAATGAGCAGTTCTTC
TRBJ1-3 | TRBV28 | - | - | CASRQQGAGNTIYF | TGTGCCAGCAGGCAACAGGGCGCCGGAAACACCATATATTTT
TRBJ2-5 | TRBV29-1 | - | TRBD2 | CSVGGEAGGSWETQYF | TGCAGCGTTGGGGGGGAAGCGGGAGGTTCGTGGGAGACCCAGTACTTC
TRBJ2-2 | TRBV15 | - | TRBD2 | CATSRESAGRTGELFF | TGTGCCACCAGCAGAGAATCAGCGGGGCGGACCGGGGAGCTGTTTTTT
TRBJ1-2 | TRBV6-5 | once | - | CASSQGTNGYTF | TGTGCCAGCAGTCAGGGGACCAATGGCTACACCTTC
TRBJ1-1 | TRBV10-3 | few | - | CAISEDPMVRVGAFF | TGTGCCATCAGTGAGGATCCAATGGTCAGGGTTGGAGCTTTCTTT
TRBJ2-2 | TRBV4-2 | - | TRBD2 | CASSQPPGVAGGPRNTGELFF | TGTGCCAGCAGCCAACCACCGGGGGTAGCGGGAGGGCCGAGAAACACCGGGGAGCTGTTTTTT
TRBJ2-7 | TRBV29-1 | - | TRBD1 | CSVGTGYEQYF | TGCAGCGTAGGGACAGGGTACGAGCAGTACTTC